The clone carrying this T cell receptor (beta chain) was picked up one time. Its specificity is unknown. Primers included in the PCR were 60 Vbeta and 13 Jbeta primers. The protocol was immunoSEQ multiplex PCR, while the TCRdb copy is restricted to in-frame clones and leaves out a portion. The sample has some 130,000 clones, 60% to 80% seen once. These data belong to a study of cytomegalovirus exposure and HLA in healthy donors. Turning to the study itself: The Caucasian-associated ancestry cluster contained approximately 81% of the approximately 430 genotyped donors. Study-wide results and caveats: A few CMV-associated chains proved CMV antigen-specific in vitro.

This CDR3 is built from 14 residues. In germline, CDR1 is SGHNT, CDR2 YYREEE (reference sequence). The V and J ends lost 0 bases and 2 bases respectively, with 8 bases between them. The clonotype originates from a male donor in good health and CMV-seronegative. The J gene is TRBJ2-5, the V gene TRBV5-4, with D possibly TRBD1 on 6 matching bases. Sequenced material: PBMCs. CDR3 in amino acids: CASSLGQVQETQYF. Written as DNA, the CDR3 is TGTGCCAGCAGCTTGGGACAGGTGCAAGAGACCCAGTACTTC.